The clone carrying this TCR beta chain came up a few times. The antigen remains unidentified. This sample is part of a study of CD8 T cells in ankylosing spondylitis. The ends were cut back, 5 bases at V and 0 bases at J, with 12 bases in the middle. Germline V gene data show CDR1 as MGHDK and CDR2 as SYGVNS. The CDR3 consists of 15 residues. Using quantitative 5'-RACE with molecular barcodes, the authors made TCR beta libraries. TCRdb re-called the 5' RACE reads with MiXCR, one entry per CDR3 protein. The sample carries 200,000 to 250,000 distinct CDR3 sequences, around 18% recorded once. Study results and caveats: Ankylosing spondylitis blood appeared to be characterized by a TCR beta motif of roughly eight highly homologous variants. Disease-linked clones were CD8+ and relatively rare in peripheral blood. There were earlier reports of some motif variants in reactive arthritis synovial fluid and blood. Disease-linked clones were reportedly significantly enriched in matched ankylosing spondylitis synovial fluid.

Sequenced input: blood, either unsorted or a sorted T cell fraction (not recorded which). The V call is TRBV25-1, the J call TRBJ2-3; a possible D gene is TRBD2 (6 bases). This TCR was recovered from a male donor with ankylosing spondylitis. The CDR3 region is CASSSLAESTDTQYF. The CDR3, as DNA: TGTGCCAGCAGTTCCTTAGCGGAGAGCACAGATACGCAGTATTTT.